This T cell receptor beta chain was documented in a study of T cell repertoires in cytomegalovirus infection (dated by TCRdb to about 2019). For the wider study: The HLA type of each donor mattered for the analysis, because public TCR beta signatures pointed to carriage of CMV infection along with the matching HLA type.

The sample holds a few counts of this clonotype. Its antigen remains unidentified. There are no base qualities to consult, and no much larger clone falls within one base. Sequenced using an Illumina HiSeq 1500. TCRdb itself trimmed the public reads at Q25 with fastp, ran MiXCR and retained productive beta chains. When rows share a CDR3 protein, they turn into one entry using the most common DNA and genes. This sample lists approximately 500,000 distinct CDR3 sequences; about 11% were detected once. The ten top clones hold around 9.6% of the sample. General study outcomes and caveats: In both this cohort and an independent cohort of 352 donors, the cumulative frequency of public TCR beta family members distinguished carriers of CMV infection plus the relevant HLA type. The ex vivo response was dominated by HLA-C-restricted CMV-specific TCR beta clonotypes, which also provided the single most frequent clonotype in two of eight donors.

This receptor was identified in a human donor in good health (CMV status not recorded). Some clones in this sample may be carry-over from other donors' samples. The sample consisted of PBMCs.

The CDR3 in this case is CASSWERREKLFF. The nucleotides are TGTGCCAGCAGTTGGGAGAGACGTGAAAAACTGTTTTTT. This chain is built from TRBV28 and TRBJ1-4, with no confident D gene call. The germline V gene yields MDHEN for CDR1 and SYDVKM for CDR2. The CDR3 numbers 13 residues from cysteine through phenylalanine. Only the CDR3 DNA is retained, 39 bases long and in frame from the first base. Trimming removed 4 bases from V and 7 bases from J, leaving 10 bases between the germline ends.